This TCR beta chain was captured in a study of blood T cell repertoires in COVID-19. Whole-study context: Donors in the United States, Italy and Spain gave samples during acute or convalescent COVID-19.

Under the authors' procedure: It was from reference gene primer amplification that nucleated cell counts were estimated. TCRdb's copy holds only in-frame clones and misses some; the assay was immunoSEQ multiplex PCR. For V, J and clone size, that table is used; D and trimming come from the DNA. The repertoire consists of 150,000 to 200,000 clones, with 81% occurring once and the leading ten covering approximately 12%. Germline-derived CDR1 and CDR2 are SGHVS and FQNEAQ. V shed 5 bases and J 3 bases; nucleotides not matched to a gene: 10. This CDR3 comprises 17 residues. The Seattle site enrolled patients during active infection and followed them longitudinally.

The chain links TRBV7-8 to TRBJ2-7; 13 bases line up with TRBD2. The receptor's source is a woman aged 80 or over with COVID-19, enrolled during active disease. Input material: peripheral blood. CDR3 region: CASSHRGRTSGSYEQYF. DNA for the CDR3: TGTGCCAGCAGCCACAGGGGTAGGACTAGCGGGAGCTACGAGCAGTACTTC.